One T cell receptor (beta chain) is described in this entry. The data were obtained in a study of blood T cell repertoires in COVID-19. Across the study: Specimens from acute and convalescent COVID-19 originated in the United States, Italy and Spain.

In the study's own analysis: Amplification of reference gene primers provided the estimated nucleated cell counts. Libraries were prepared by immunoSEQ multiplex PCR; TCRdb keeps only in-frame clonotypes and omits some of them. For V, J and clone size, that table is used; D and trimming come from the DNA. The sample consists of 250,000 to 300,000 clones, nearly 90% of them appearing once. Those who participated ranged in age from roughly 18 to 90 years and resided in about two dozen US areas. Participant-reported clinical history was the basis for cohort assignment. The clonotype originates from a woman in her thirties who had recovered from COVID-19. Sequenced: PBMCs or T cells enriched from blood (not recorded which).

The CDR3 spells CASSLASNQPQHF. The CDR3 coding sequence is TGTGCCAGCAGCTTGGCAAGCAATCAGCCCCAGCATTTT. V is TRBV7-3 and J is TRBJ1-5; no firm D call. With 3 bases removed from V and 1 base from J, the gap between germline ends came to 4 bases. Germline CDR1 is SGHTA and CDR2 is FQGTGA. The CDR3 covers 13 residues.